These 28 T cell receptor beta chains originate from one sample sequenced in a study of radiation and T cells in renal cell carcinoma (dated by TCRdb to about 2020). Libraries came from the immunoSEQ multiplex PCR assay. TCRdb took this table from immuneACCESS and kept in-frame rearrangements with V and J called. Such tables lack part of the clones; where checked against another copy, unresolved V genes explain under half of the gap, and the rest is unexplained. Here the sample has roughly 150,000 clones; about 91% occur a single time. Over 10% of the sample comes from the top ten. The time point label of this sample denotes: blood 2 weeks post-SBRT. This specimen's treatment or condition label, interpreted: 15 Gy SBRT to primary tumor, nephrectomy 4 weeks later. The sample consisted of blood, taken from a patient whose treatment included radiotherapy and nephrectomy. All receptors come from a woman between 50 and 59 years old with renal cell carcinoma.

The gene calls are TRBV5-6 and TRBJ2-7; D unresolved. With 4 bases removed from V and 3 bases from J, the gap between germline ends came to 5 bases. Germline CDR1 and CDR2: SGHDT and YYEEEE. The CDR3 loop spans 11 amino acids. The CDR3 DNA follows: TGTGCCAGCAGCACGGACTACGAGCAGTACTTC. Translated, it gives CASSTDYEQYF.

The chain carries TRBV6-4 and TRBJ2-1; D unclear. Trimming stripped 3 bases from V and 7 bases from J, with 13 bases between. This CDR3 comprises 14 residues. Germline V gene lookup returns CDR1 MRHNA and CDR2 SNTAGT. The CDR3 spells CASSEPERGNEQFF. The CDR3 bases are TGTGCCAGCAGTGAACCCGAGAGAGGAAATGAGCAGTTCTTC.

This CDR3 is CASSRRQKQADSYEQYF. DNA of the CDR3: TGCGCCAGCAGTCGCCGCCAGAAACAGGCGGATTCTTACGAGCAGTACTTC. This chain joins TRBV10-1 and TRBJ2-7; a weak D match, TRBD1 (5 bases). The CDR3 has 17 residues. V was pared by 5 bases and J by 4 bases, with 24 bases between. Per the germline V gene, CDR1 is WNHNN and CDR2 is SYGVQD (reference sequence).

The gene calls are TRBV11-2 and TRBJ2-7, with 7 bases identical to TRBD2. CDR1 SGHAT and CDR2 FQNNGV come from the germline V gene. Trimming cost V 5 bases and J 3 bases; bases outside gene matches: 7. The CDR3 is 14 amino acids. In DNA, the CDR3 is TGTGCCAGCAGCCATCTTACTAGCGACTACGAGCAGTACTTC. Its translation is CASSHLTSDYEQYF.

This chain connects TRBV18 to TRBJ2-7; possible D gene TRBD1, 6 bases. V lost 2 bases to trimming and J lost 1 base, with 12 bases between them. CDR3 length: 15 residues. Per germline, CDR1 KGHSH and CDR2 LQKENI. The CDR3 loop is CASSPFRDTSYEQYF. The CDR3 DNA is TGTGCCAGCTCACCATTCCGGGACACATCCTACGAGCAGTACTTC.

This chain's CDR3 is CASSLEGGNTDTQYF. The CDR3 DNA follows: TGCGCCAGCAGCTTGGAGGGGGGCAACACAGATACGCAGTATTTT. V and J are TRBV5-1 and TRBJ2-3; D tentatively fits TRBD1 or TRBD2 (6 bases each). The CDR3 consists of 15 residues. In germline, CDR1 is SGHRS, CDR2 YFSETQ. Trimming took 0 bases from V and 2 from J, leaving 10 bases between them.

The chain carries TRBV6-5 and TRBJ2-1; the match to TRBD2 covers 8 bases. J was trimmed by 5 bases and V by 10 bases; bases with no gene match: 13. In germline, CDR1 is MNHEY, CDR2 SVGAGI. The CDR3 length is 15 residues. The CDR3 is CATGRSGGPNNEQFF. The CDR3 coding sequence is TGTGCCACCGGTAGGAGCGGGGGCCCTAACAATGAGCAGTTCTTC.

The chain recombines TRBV6-1 with TRBJ1-5, with no clear D. The CDR3 is made up of 15 amino acids. The germline V gene encodes CDR1 MNHNS and CDR2 SASEGT. V lost 0 bases and J 0 bases, leaving 6 bases between the germline ends. This CDR3 is CASSEAGPSNQPQHF. CDR3 nucleotides: TGTGCCAGCAGTGAAGCTGGACCTAGCAATCAGCCCCAGCATTTT.

J is TRBJ2-5 and V is TRBV13, with 9 bases that match TRBD1. There are 15 residues in the CDR3. Germline V CDR1 and CDR2: PRHDT, FYEKMQ (reference sequence). Losses at the gene ends were 5 bases for V and 3 bases for J; bases not matched to a gene: 7. The CDR3 loop is CASSPHRTGEETQYF. The CDR3 bases are TGTGCCAGCAGCCCGCACCGGACAGGGGAAGAGACCCAGTACTTC.

For this clone: One end of the junction is discordant with germline, which a read error may explain. V usage is TRBV7-2 and J usage is TRBJ1-1, with D possibly matching TRBD1 (5 bases). Germline CDR1 and CDR2: SGHTA and FQGNSA. The CDR3 spans 14 residues. CDR3 protein: CAGSPVGENTEAFF. DNA of the CDR3: TGTGCCGGCAGCCCGGTAGGGGAAAACACTGAAGCTTTCTTT.

V usage is TRBV6-1 and J usage is TRBJ1-1, with D perhaps matching TRBD1 (5 bases). Per germline, CDR1 MNHNS and CDR2 SASEGT. CDR3 length equals 14 residues. Trimming shortened V by 3 bases and J by 12 bases, and 20 bases separated the two germline ends. CDR3 region: CASSELNLQVVTFF. Written as DNA, the CDR3 is TGTGCCAGCAGTGAGTTGAACTTACAGGTCGTAACTTTCTTT.

The chain combines TRBV6-6 with TRBJ2-7, with a weak D call TRBD2 (5 bases). The germline V gene has CDR1 MNHNY and CDR2 SVGAGI (reference sequence). Deletions cut 7 bases from V and 2 bases from J, with 12 bases between. The CDR3 covers 13 residues. In nucleotides, the CDR3 is TGTGCCAGCACCGGGGTTAGCACCTACGAGCAGTACTTC. Its translation: CASTGVSTYEQYF.

V usage is TRBV5-6 and J usage is TRBJ1-4, with TRBD1 as a possible D gene (6 bases). This CDR3 region has 15 residues. Trimming pared 4 bases from V and 7 bases from J, leaving 17 bases between. Germline CDR1 SGHDT, CDR2 YYEEEE. CDR3 sequence reads: CASSLRGGGIEKLFF. The CDR3 DNA reads TGTGCCAGCAGCCTCAGGGGAGGTGGGATTGAAAAACTGTTTTTT.

The gene calls are TRBV2 and TRBJ1-3; TRBD1 aligns across 8 bases. With 6 bases clipped from V and 0 bases from J, the junction kept 4 bases outside the gene matches. Germline V lookup: CDR1 SNHLY, CDR2 FYNNEI. The CDR3 length is 15 residues. CDR3 loop: CASSRDRGSGNTIYF. The CDR3 DNA sequence: TGTGCCAGCAGCCGAGACAGGGGCTCTGGAAACACCATATATTTT.

The gene calls are TRBV2 and TRBJ2-3; 9 bases align to TRBD2. Looked up from germline, CDR1 is SNHLY and CDR2 is FYNNEI. CDR3 size: 14 residues. V lost 7 bases to trimming and J lost 2 bases; unmatched junction nucleotides: 4. The CDR3 bases are TGTGCCAGCAACCGACTAGCGGTCACAGATACGCAGTATTTT. It specifies CASNRLAVTDTQYF.

This clone was detected only a few times. The chain carries TRBV6-1 and TRBJ1-5, with D uncertain. Trimming stripped 7 bases from V and 5 bases from J, with 12 bases between. The CDR3 is 13 residues long. Germline V lookup: CDR1 MNHNS, CDR2 SASEGT. The CDR3 loop is CASTPAGDQPQHF. DNA for the CDR3: TGTGCCAGCACTCCCGCCGGGGATCAGCCCCAGCATTTT.

The genes are TRBV18 and TRBJ2-1; 9 bases agree with TRBD1. Germline lookup yields CDR1 KGHSH and CDR2 LQKENI. The CDR3 is 16 residues long. Trimming removed 3 bases from V and 3 bases from J; junction bases left unmatched: 6. CDR3 region: CASSPAGTGSYNEQFF. CDR3 bases: TGTGCCAGCTCACCGGCAGGGACAGGGAGCTACAATGAGCAGTTCTTC.

In this sample, this clone turned up once. The chain joins TRBV9 to TRBJ1-1, with D hard to call. Germline V gene sequence: CDR1 SGDLS, CDR2 YYNGEE. V dropped 4 bases and J dropped 1 base, with 5 bases sitting between them. The CDR3 is 12 residues long. The DNA for the CDR3 is TGTGCCAGCAGCAGAAAGAACACTGAAGCTTTCTTT. Protein product: CASSRKNTEAFF.

V is TRBV4-3 and J is TRBJ2-1; the match to TRBD2 covers 9 bases. This CDR3 comprises 12 residues. Per germline, CDR1 LGHNA and CDR2 YSLEER. Trimming removed 4 bases from V and 16 bases from J; junction bases left unmatched: 8. DNA of the CDR3: TGCGCCAGCAGCCTCGAGCGGGGGGCACAATTCTTC. Amino acids: CASSLERGAQFF.

The chain couples TRBV15 to TRBJ2-1, with D tentatively TRBD1 or TRBD2 (5 bases each). Trimming stripped 5 bases from V and 5 bases from J, with 13 bases between. Germline CDR1 is LNHNV and CDR2 is YYDKDF (reference sequence). The CDR3 is 14 amino acids. The CDR3 reads CATSSSGSDNEQFF. CDR3 nucleotides: TGTGCCACCAGCTCTTCAGGGAGCGACAATGAGCAGTTCTTC.

V usage is TRBV6-5 and J usage is TRBJ2-7; 8 bases are a match to TRBD1. The length of the CDR3 is 13 residues. Germline V gene data show CDR1 as MNHEY and CDR2 as SVGAGI. V shed 2 bases, J shed 10 bases, and the junction held 7 bases outside the gene matches. CDR3 nucleotides: TGTGCCAGCAGTTACCCGGACAGGGCGGAACAGTACTTC. Amino acid sequence: CASSYPDRAEQYF.

The chain links TRBV2 to TRBJ1-5, with 9 bases aligning to TRBD1. The J segment lost 3 bases and the V segment lost 3 bases, leaving 6 bases of the junction unmatched. The CDR3 length is 16 residues. CDR1 is SNHLY and CDR2 is FYNNEI in the germline V gene. The CDR3 coding sequence is TGTGCCAGCAGTGACGGCGGGACAGGGTTCAATCAGCCCCAGCATTTT. Amino acid sequence: CASSDGGTGFNQPQHF.

The V call is TRBV19, the J call TRBJ2-2, with D perhaps being TRBD1 or TRBD2 (6 bases each). Germline values: CDR1 LNHDA, CDR2 SQIVND (reference sequence). The CDR3 spans 15 residues. With 4 bases removed from V and 4 bases from J, the gap between germline ends came to 13 bases. CDR3 sequence: CASSREQGGTGELFF. The CDR3 DNA is TGTGCCAGTAGTAGGGAACAGGGAGGCACCGGGGAGCTGTTTTTT.

V usage is TRBV2 and J usage is TRBJ2-1, with TRBD2 identical over 12 bases. Looked up from germline, CDR1 is SNHLY and CDR2 is FYNNEI. The J segment lost 4 bases and the V segment lost 6 bases, leaving 4 bases of the junction unmatched. The CDR3 extends over 15 amino acids. The CDR3 region has the DNA TGTGCCAGCAGCCTACTAGCGGGGGGTTACAATGAGCAGTTCTTC. Protein: CASSLLAGGYNEQFF.

This rearrangement joins TRBV6-1 to TRBJ2-7; D not certain. Trimming cost V 2 bases and J 3 bases, with 8 bases left between them. The CDR3 spans 13 residues. Looked up from germline, CDR1 is MNHNS and CDR2 is SASEGT. The CDR3 loop reads CASSEQPFYEQYF. In nucleotides, the CDR3 is TGTGCCAGCAGTGAACAACCTTTCTACGAGCAGTACTTC.

This clone was observed a single time. Here the CDR3 reads CASRLIGLGGSPYTDTQYF. For the CDR3, the DNA is TGTGCCAGCAGACTCATTGGGCTCGGGGGGAGCCCTTACACAGATACGCAGTATTTT. The chain combines TRBV5-6 with TRBJ2-3, with 7 bases that match TRBD2. The CDR3 contains 19 residues. Per the germline V gene, CDR1 is SGHDT and CDR2 is YYEEEE. V shed 5 bases and J 2 bases; nucleotides not matched to a gene: 20.

To note about this clone: Different DNA sequences within this sample yield the same CDR3. The chain recombines TRBV19 with TRBJ1-5, with a tentative D call TRBD1 (5 bases). Germline V gene data show CDR1 as LNHDA and CDR2 as SQIVND (reference sequence). The CDR3 runs to 16 residues. V shed 5 bases and J shed 4 bases, with 18 bases lying between them. CDR3 sequence reads: CASSPIQGGGNQPQHF. The CDR3 nucleotides are TGTGCCAGTAGTCCTATCCAGGGTGGCGGAAATCAGCCCCAGCATTTT. Full variable domain (missing parts from reference TRBV19 and TRBJ1-5): DGGITQSPKYLFRKEGQNVTLSCEQNLNHDAMYWYRQDPGQGLRLIYYSQIVNDFQKGDIAEGYSVSREKKESFPLTVTSAQKNPTAFYLCASSPIQGGGNQPQHFGDGTRLSIL.

The CDR3 coding sequence is TGCGCCAGCAGCCAAGACATTTTATTCCTAGCGGGAAACGAGCAGTACTTC. Its protein product is CASSQDILFLAGNEQYF. The chain is built from TRBV4-3 and TRBJ2-7; 9 nucleotides agree with TRBD2. V was pared by 0 bases and J by 5 bases, with 11 bases of the junction left unmatched. CDR1 and CDR2 from the germline V gene are LGHNA and YSLEER. CDR3 length: 17 residues.